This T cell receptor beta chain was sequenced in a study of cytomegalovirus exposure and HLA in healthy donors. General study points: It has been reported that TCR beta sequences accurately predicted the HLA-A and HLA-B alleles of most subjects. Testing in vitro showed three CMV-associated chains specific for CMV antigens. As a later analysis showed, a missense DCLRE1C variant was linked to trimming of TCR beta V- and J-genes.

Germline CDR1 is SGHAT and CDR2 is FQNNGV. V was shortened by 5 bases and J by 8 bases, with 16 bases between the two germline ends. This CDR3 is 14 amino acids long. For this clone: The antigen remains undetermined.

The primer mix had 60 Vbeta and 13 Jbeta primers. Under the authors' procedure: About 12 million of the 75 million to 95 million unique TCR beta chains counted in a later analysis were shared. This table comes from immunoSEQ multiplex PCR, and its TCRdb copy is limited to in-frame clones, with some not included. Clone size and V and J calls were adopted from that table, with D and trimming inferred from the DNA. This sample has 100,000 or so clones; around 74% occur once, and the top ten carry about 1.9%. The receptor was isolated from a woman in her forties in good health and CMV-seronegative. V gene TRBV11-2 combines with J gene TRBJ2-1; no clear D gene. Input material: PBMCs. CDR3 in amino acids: CASSPDLVPYEQFF. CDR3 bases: TGTGCCAGCAGCCCAGATCTAGTTCCCTATGAGCAGTTCTTC.